The 8 T cell receptor beta chains reported below all come from one sample, sequenced in a study of blood T cell repertoires in COVID-19. This table comes from immunoSEQ multiplex PCR, and its TCRdb copy is limited to in-frame clones, with some not included. Of 110,000 to 150,000 clones detected, 85% to 90% appear once; the ten largest clones hold about 11%. Sequencing used peripheral blood. The source of these receptors is an elderly woman with acute or convalescent COVID-19.

The chain uses TRBV30 and TRBJ1-5, with D maybe TRBD1 (6 bases). Germline-derived CDR1 and CDR2 are GTSNPN and SVGIG (reference sequence). Trimming took 1 base from V and 4 from J, leaving 20 bases between them. This CDR3 is 17 amino acids long. The CDR3, as DNA: TGTGCCTGGAGTGAGGGGTACCGGTGGCAGGGGAATCAGCCCCAGCATTTT. Its protein is CAWSEGYRWQGNQPQHF.

This clone was found a few times. The chain uses TRBV24-1 and TRBJ2-2, with D unclear. The length of the CDR3 is 12 residues. With 9 bases removed from V and 1 base from J, the gap between germline ends came to 5 bases. Germline CDR1 KGHDR, CDR2 SFDVKD. CDR3 coding DNA: TGTGCCACCTCGGGGAACACCGGGGAGCTGTTTTTT. It specifies CATSGNTGELFF.

This clone was seen a handful of times. The chain's CDR3 is CASSLGSSGANVLTF. The CDR3 nucleotides read TGCGCCAGCAGCTTGGGGAGCTCTGGGGCCAACGTCCTGACTTTC. The V and J genes are TRBV5-1 and TRBJ2-6, with D unclear. Per the germline V gene, CDR1 is SGHRS and CDR2 is YFSETQ. This CDR3 comprises 15 residues. With 0 bases removed from V and 0 bases from J, the gap between germline ends came to 4 bases.

The chain has TRBV6-2 or TRBV6-3 and TRBJ2-4; D gene ambiguous. This CDR3 is 14 amino acids long. The V end was cut by 5 bases, the J end by 0 bases, with 8 bases between. CDR1 is MNHEY and CDR2 is SVGEGT in the germline V gene. As DNA, the CDR3 is TGTGCCAGCAGTACGTTCGGAGCCAAAAACATTCAGTACTTC. It yields the protein CASSTFGAKNIQYF.

V usage is TRBV4-2 and J usage is TRBJ1-4; D uncertain. Germline CDR1 and CDR2: LGHNA and YNFKEQ. There are 12 residues in the CDR3. Trimming took off 4 bases at V and 7 bases at J, with 7 bases between the two ends. The CDR3 coding sequence is TGTGCCAGCAGCCGCAACAGTGAAAAACTGTTTTTT. This codes for CASSRNSEKLFF.

The chain recombines TRBV5-1 with TRBJ2-7; 8 positions match TRBD1. CDR3 length: 14 amino acids. With 3 bases clipped from V and 4 bases from J, the junction kept 6 bases outside the gene matches. Germline lookup yields CDR1 SGHRS and CDR2 YFSETQ. The CDR3: CASSSQGERYEQYF. In DNA, the CDR3 is TGCGCCAGCAGCTCACAGGGGGAGAGGTACGAGCAGTACTTC.

The CDR3 spells CASSALQVDSGNTIYF. In DNA form, the CDR3 reads TGCGCCAGCAGCGCCCTACAGGTTGACTCTGGAAACACCATATATTTT. The chain combines TRBV5-1 with TRBJ1-3; weak D call: TRBD1 (5 bases). The CDR3 has 16 residues. V lost 4 bases and J lost 0, with 14 bases in between. Per germline, CDR1 SGHRS and CDR2 YFSETQ.

The chain carries TRBV7-9 and TRBJ1-1; 8 nucleotides match TRBD1. The CDR3 length is 19 residues. With V trimmed by 2 bases and J by 2 bases, 16 bases remained unmatched. The germline CDR1 and CDR2 sequences are SEHNR and FQNEAQ (reference sequence). Here the CDR3 reads CASSLLRAGAGGKNTEAFF. The CDR3, as DNA: TGTGCCAGCAGCTTATTGCGGGCTGGGGCAGGGGGCAAAAACACTGAAGCTTTCTTT.